This passage covers 23 T cell receptor beta chains from one sample sequenced in a study of T-cell reconstitution after alpha-beta-depleted transplantation in children. TCRbeta library preparation incorporated unique molecular identifiers. MiXCR was run by TCRdb on the PCR reads, yielding one entry per CDR3 protein. The table lists roughly 300,000 distinct CDR3 sequences, 9.5% to 13% of them singletons. Sequenced material: peripheral blood, taken 180 days after TCRalphabeta/CD19-depleted stem cell transplant. All receptors come from a male patient aged 2 to 10 who had a stem cell transplant for chronic granulomatous disease, so the T cells may come from the graft donor.

This clonotype was detected many times. This chain links TRBV7-3 with TRBJ2-1; 8 bases are a match to TRBD1. This CDR3 has 14 residues. J gave up 6 bases and V 6 bases, and 7 bases lay outside the gene matches. Per germline, CDR1 SGHTA and CDR2 FQGTGA. The CDR3: CASSSWTGPNEQFF. In nucleotides, the CDR3 is TGTGCCAGCAGTTCCTGGACAGGGCCCAATGAGCAGTTCTTC.

This clonotype has at least ten counts. The chain joins TRBV12-3 or TRBV12-4 to TRBJ2-5; D perhaps matches TRBD2 (6 bases). There are 15 residues in the CDR3. Trimming stripped 3 bases from V and 5 bases from J, with 16 bases between. As DNA, the CDR3 is TGTGCCAGCAGTTTCGGGACTCTTGGGGTGGAGACCCAGTACTTC. The encoded protein is CASSFGTLGVETQYF.

A few counts support this clonotype. The chain is built from TRBV27 and TRBJ2-1; unclear D gene. Germline lookup yields CDR1 MNHEY and CDR2 SMNVEV (reference sequence). The V end lost 1 base, the J end lost 7 bases, and 14 bases lay between the germline ends. The CDR3 spans 15 residues. This CDR3 is CASSLFPRFGNEQFF. The DNA of the CDR3 is TGTGCCAGCAGTTTATTTCCCAGGTTTGGGAATGAGCAGTTCTTC.

This clonotype was detected many times. This rearrangement joins TRBV28 to TRBJ1-2; D unresolved. Looked up from germline, CDR1 is MDHEN and CDR2 is SYDVKM. V lost 3 bases to trimming and J lost 2 bases, with 13 bases between them. The CDR3 has 15 amino acids. DNA of the CDR3: TGTGCCAGCAGTTTTCTAGCAGTGAACAACTATGGCTACACCTTC. It yields the protein CASSFLAVNNYGYTF.

This clonotype has ten or more counts. CDR3 coding DNA: TGCAGTGCTAGAGATTTGGGACAGGGAGTCGAGCAGTACTTC. This sequence encodes CSARDLGQGVEQYF. The rearrangement uses TRBV20-1 and TRBJ2-7; 9 positions match TRBD1. The CDR3 spans 14 residues. Trimming at V came to 0 bases and at J to 6 bases, leaving 6 bases not matched to a gene. In germline, CDR1 is DFQATT, CDR2 SNEGSKA (reference sequence).

This clonotype was seen repeatedly, ten times or more. J is TRBJ1-2 and V is TRBV19; TRBD1 might be the D (5 bases). Deletions cut 5 bases from V and 6 bases from J, with 10 bases between. This CDR3 has 12 residues. The germline V gene has CDR1 LNHDA and CDR2 SQIVND (reference sequence). The CDR3 sequence is CASSQGWDGYTF. For the CDR3, the DNA is TGTGCCAGTAGTCAGGGCTGGGATGGCTACACCTTC.

This clonotype appeared many times. The gene calls are TRBV28 and TRBJ2-3; 9 bases match TRBD1. The CDR3 loop spans 15 amino acids. CDR1 MDHEN and CDR2 SYDVKM come from the germline V gene. Germline trimming cut 8 bases from V and 5 bases from J; bases unmatched to any gene: 11. The CDR3 sequence is CASWMPGQGIDTQYF. CDR3 DNA sequence: TGTGCCAGCTGGATGCCGGGACAGGGTATAGATACGCAGTATTTT. Full variable domain (rest looked up from reference TRBV28 and TRBJ2-3): DVKVTQSSRYLVKRTGEKVFLECVQDMDHENMFWYRQDPGLGLRLIYFSYDVKMKEKGDIPEGYSVSREKKERFSLILESASTNQTSMYLCASWMPGQGIDTQYFGPGTRLTVL.

At least ten counts were recorded for this clonotype. The rearrangement joins TRBV29-1 to TRBJ2-1; tentatively, D is TRBD1 or TRBD2 (5 bases each). V shed 3 bases and J shed 3 bases, with 12 bases lying between them. CDR1 SQVTM and CDR2 ANQGSEA come from the germline V gene. This CDR3 contains 14 residues. In DNA, the CDR3 is TGCAGCGTTGATCGGGACGGCCTCTACAATGAGCAGTTCTTC. It specifies CSVDRDGLYNEQFF.

This clonotype has ten or more counts. This sequence joins TRBV6-5 and TRBJ2-7; 7 bases match TRBD1. The length of the CDR3 is 14 residues. V was pared by 4 bases and J by 4 bases, with 7 bases of the junction left unmatched. CDR1 and CDR2 (germline): MNHEY, SVGAGI. CDR3 region: CASSFVPGQYEQYF. The CDR3 DNA follows: TGTGCCAGCAGTTTCGTCCCGGGACAGTACGAGCAGTACTTC.

This clonotype showed up many times. J is TRBJ2-5 and V is TRBV10-3, with D uncertain. Germline-derived CDR1 and CDR2 are ENHRY and SYGVKD. The CDR3 spans 11 residues. V was pared by 10 bases and J by 1 base, with 7 bases between. The CDR3 sequence: CATSPQETQYF. DNA for the CDR3: TGTGCCACCAGCCCCCAAGAGACCCAGTACTTC.

This clonotype was recorded a few times. The chain links TRBV5-4 to TRBJ1-1; tentative D call: TRBD1 (6 bases). V was clipped by 3 bases and J by 0 bases, with 9 bases between them. The CDR3 length is 14 residues. CDR1 and CDR2 from the germline V gene are SGHNT and YYREEE (reference sequence). CDR3 nucleotides: TGTGCCAGCAGCTGGGACATAATGAACACTGAAGCTTTCTTT. Its protein is CASSWDIMNTEAFF.

At least ten counts were recorded for this clonotype. The rearrangement links TRBV3-1 to TRBJ2-3; D might be TRBD2 (6 bases). V shed 2 bases and J shed 5 bases, with 8 bases lying between them. The CDR3 loop spans 13 amino acids. The germline V gene has CDR1 LGHDT and CDR2 YNNKEL (reference sequence). DNA for the CDR3: TGTGCCAGCAGCCAATACGGGAGAGATACGCAGTATTTT. Its protein is CASSQYGRDTQYF.

This clonotype was seen many times. This rearrangement joins TRBV12-3 or TRBV12-4 to TRBJ1-6; tentative D call: TRBD1 (5 bases). The CDR3 consists of 18 residues. Trimming pared 0 bases from V and 7 bases from J, leaving 19 bases between. The chain's CDR3 is CASSLAGASPTGNSPLHF. DNA of the CDR3: TGTGCCAGCAGTTTAGCTGGGGCCTCGCCCACGGGGAATTCACCCCTCCACTTT.

This clonotype was seen at least ten times. This rearrangement joins TRBV3-1 to TRBJ1-5, with D possibly matching TRBD1 (6 bases). Germline-derived CDR1 and CDR2 are LGHDT and YNNKEL (reference sequence). CDR3 size: 16 residues. The V gene lost 1 base and the J gene lost 3 bases, with 13 bases spanning the gap. Here the CDR3 reads CASSQGSRGFNQPQHF. In DNA, the CDR3 is TGTGCCAGCAGCCAAGGGAGCAGGGGATTCAATCAGCCCCAGCATTTT.

This clonotype was detected only a few times. The V gene is TRBV5-5, the J gene TRBJ1-6; no definite D call. The length of the CDR3 is 17 residues. In germline, CDR1 is SGHKS, CDR2 YYEKEE (reference sequence). Trimming took 3 bases from V and 0 from J, leaving 13 bases between them. The CDR3 region is CASSYTLGNSYNSPLHF. The CDR3 DNA sequence: TGTGCCAGCAGCTACACTCTCGGGAACTCCTATAATTCACCCCTCCACTTT.

This clonotype turned up a few times. The germline gene is not matched at one end of the junction; a read error may be the cause. The V and J genes are TRBV7-6 and TRBJ1-5, with D perhaps matching TRBD1 (5 bases). The CDR3 length is 14 residues. The germline gives CDR1 SGHVS, CDR2 FNYEAQ. The CDR3 loop reads CACSCTGTNQPQHF. DNA for the CDR3: TGTGCCTGCAGCTGCACAGGCACCAATCAGCCCCAGCATTTT.

Many counts were recorded for this clonotype. The chain is built from TRBV18 and TRBJ2-1; 9 nucleotides align to TRBD2. V was pared by 6 bases and J by 0 bases, with 12 bases of the junction left unmatched. This CDR3 is 18 amino acids long. Germline CDR1 KGHSH, CDR2 LQKENI. Here the CDR3 DNA reads TGTGCCAGCTCCCCGGGACTAGCTTTCCCGAGCTCCTACAATGAGCAGTTCTTC. It yields the protein CASSPGLAFPSSYNEQFF.

This clonotype was seen only a few times. The genes are TRBV29-1 and TRBJ1-3; no firm D call. CDR1 is SQVTM and CDR2 is ANQGSEA in the germline V gene. The ends were cut back, 6 bases at V and 2 bases at J, with 11 bases in the middle. The CDR3 is 13 amino acids. The DNA for the CDR3 is TGCAGCGTCATGGAGAGCGCTGGAAACACCATATATTTT. Amino acids: CSVMESAGNTIYF.

This clonotype was observed at least ten times. The rearrangement links TRBV28 to TRBJ2-7, with TRBD2 as a possible D gene (5 bases). The CDR3 loop spans 15 amino acids. V was pared by 6 bases and J by 2 bases, with 17 bases between. CDR1 MDHEN and CDR2 SYDVKM come from the germline V gene. The DNA of the CDR3 is TGTGCCAGCAGGCTCCCGGGCGGGCCCACCTACGAGCAGTACTTC. This gives the protein CASRLPGGPTYEQYF.

The chain is built from TRBV19 and TRBJ1-5; no reliable D call. Germline V gene sequence: CDR1 LNHDA, CDR2 SQIVND (reference sequence). This CDR3 is built from 13 residues. V was cut by 0 bases and J by 6 bases, with 6 bases left in between. This CDR3 reads CASSIDPSQPQHF. The CDR3 nucleotides are TGTGCCAGTAGTATAGATCCCAGTCAGCCCCAGCATTTT. Combining the CDR3 with reference TRBV19 and TRBJ1-5 gives the whole variable domain DGGITQSPKYLFRKEGQNVTLSCEQNLNHDAMYWYRQDPGQGLRLIYYSQIVNDFQKGDIAEGYSVSREKKESFPLTVTSAQKNPTAFYLCASSIDPSQPQHFGDGTRLSIL.

This clonotype was detected many times. The chain links TRBV20-1 to TRBJ1-3, with D unclear. The CDR3 is 15 residues long. Germline V gene lookup returns CDR1 DFQATT and CDR2 SNEGSKA (reference sequence). The V end was cut by 5 bases, the J end by 0 bases, with 14 bases between. CDR3: CSAAVRRISGNTIYF. CDR3 nucleotide sequence: TGCAGTGCTGCCGTCCGGCGGATCTCTGGAAACACCATATATTTT.

This chain's CDR3 is CASSPRTVSGGPVTDTQYF. For the CDR3, the DNA is TGTGCCAGCTCACCCAGGACAGTCAGCGGGGGGCCTGTGACAGATACGCAGTATTTT. The V gene is TRBV18, the J gene TRBJ2-3; 9 bases are a match to TRBD2. The V and J ends lost 3 bases and 3 bases, in that order; junction bases with no gene match: 16. Germline V gene data show CDR1 as KGHSH and CDR2 as LQKENI. The CDR3 sequence is 19 residues long.

The sample holds many counts of this clonotype. The V and J genes are TRBV7-2 and TRBJ2-7; D is ambiguous. The V gene lost 5 bases and the J gene lost 3 bases, with 14 bases spanning the gap. Germline values: CDR1 SGHTA, CDR2 FQGNSA. The CDR3 runs to 14 residues. The CDR3 region is CASSPGRSYYEQYF. In nucleotides, the CDR3 is TGTGCCAGCAGCCCCGGCCGTTCCTACTACGAGCAGTACTTC.